This T cell receptor (beta chain) came from a study of T-cell reconstitution after alpha-beta-depleted transplantation in children. The study, taken as a whole, reports: T cells produced anew were the main source of T-cell counts and diversity one year after transplant. Reportedly, alpha-beta T cells present about two months post-transplant originated from several hundred expanded clones of graft origin.

The CDR3 consists of 14 residues. Trimming at V came to 6 bases and at J to 6 bases, leaving 6 bases not matched to a gene. For TCRbeta, the library was prepared with unique molecular identifiers. TCRdb reprocessed the PCR reads with MiXCR, giving one entry per CDR3 protein. The table includes approximately 500,000 distinct CDR3 sequences, about 11% detected once. This clonotype was counted at least ten times. The antigen remains undetermined. V gene TRBV12-3 or TRBV12-4 combines with J gene TRBJ2-2, with 8 bases that match TRBD2. This receptor was taken from a child aged 2 to 15 with inherited bone marrow failure, due to receive a stem cell transplant. The sample was PBMCs, taken before TCRalphabeta/CD19-depleted stem cell transplant. The chain's CDR3 is CASSPGTSSGELFF. The CDR3 bases are TGTGCCAGCAGCCCCGGGACTAGTTCCGGGGAGCTGTTTTTT.